This T cell receptor (beta chain) was profiled in a study of T cells in Graves' hyperthyroidism and ophthalmopathy. This clonotype has ten or more counts. Used for diagnoses were clinical symptoms, serum thyroxine and TRAb, thyroid ultrasound and orbital computed tomography. PBMCs were derived from approximately 10 ml fresh peripheral blood. Using RNA transcripts as the source, TCR beta CDR3 regions were amplified. The HTBI primer set drove a first-round RT-PCR of the TCR CDR3. TCRdb called the multiplex PCR reads again in MiXCR, with one record for every CDR3 protein. Counted here are approximately 610,000 distinct CDR3 sequences, roughly 14% occurring once; the ten biggest clones make up about 4%. Germline V gives CDR1 KGHDR, CDR2 SFDVKD. The V segment lost 1 base and the J segment 4 bases; nucleotides outside the gene matches: 8. This CDR3 region has 16 residues.

The specimen was blood. This chain joins TRBV24-1 and TRBJ2-5, with 7 positions matching TRBD1. The receptor was isolated from a woman aged 40 to 50 with Graves' ophthalmopathy. CDR3 residues: CATSDFTGVGGETQYF. Written as DNA, the CDR3 is TGTGCCACCAGTGATTTTACAGGGGTAGGGGGAGAGACCCAGTACTTC.